One sample yielded the 32 T cell receptor beta chains listed below, sequenced in a study of shared clonotypes between healthy human individuals. Using immunoSEQ multiplex PCR, the repertoire was profiled, and TCRdb retains in-frame clones only, with some absent. The table includes 1.6 million or so clones, roughly 96% detected once. What was sequenced was naive CD4+ T cells sorted from blood. Subset indicated: CD45RA+ positively selected. The receptors were sampled from a man aged 25-45 years in good health.

In DNA form, the CDR3 reads TGCGCCAGCAGGTTGAGCCCTGACCAGCCCCAGCATTTT. Its protein is CASRLSPDQPQHF. This chain connects TRBV5-1 to TRBJ1-5; D is ambiguous. Germline V gene sequence: CDR1 SGHRS, CDR2 YFSETQ. The CDR3 is 13 residues long. Trimming left V 5 bases short and J 7 bases short, with 13 bases between.

This chain connects TRBV29-1 to TRBJ2-3, with TRBD1 matching 7 bases. J was trimmed by 4 bases and V by 4 bases; bases with no gene match: 8. The germline V gene encodes CDR1 SQVTM and CDR2 ANQGSEA. The CDR3 runs to 14 residues. This chain's CDR3 is CSVGDRSSADTQYF. The CDR3 nucleotides are TGCAGCGTTGGGGACAGATCTTCCGCAGATACGCAGTATTTT.

This chain connects TRBV9 to TRBJ2-7, with D unclear. Between the trimmed V and J ends, which lost 4 bases and 3 bases, there was a span of 11 bases. Germline CDR1 reads SGDLS; CDR2 reads YYNGEE. The CDR3 sequence is 13 residues long. The CDR3 region is CASSQGVDYEQYF. Written as DNA, the CDR3 is TGTGCCAGCAGCCAAGGAGTAGACTACGAGCAGTACTTC.

The chain combines TRBV9 with TRBJ2-1, with 9 bases matching TRBD2. Germline V CDR1 and CDR2: SGDLS, YYNGEE. This CDR3 contains 15 residues. Trimming took 3 bases from V and 4 from J; bases not matched to a gene: 5. CDR3 nucleotide sequence: TGTGCCAGCAGCGATTCTAGCGGGAAGTACAATGAGCAGTTCTTC. Translation: CASSDSSGKYNEQFF.

The rearrangement uses TRBV27 and TRBJ2-2; 7 nucleotides agree with TRBD1. The CDR3 covers 18 residues. Germline V gene lookup returns CDR1 MNHEY and CDR2 SMNVEV (reference sequence). Trimming cost V 6 bases and J 3 bases; bases outside gene matches: 16. DNA of the CDR3: TGTGCCAGCAGCCTGGGGCTTGAGGGACAGAAATACACCGGGGAGCTGTTTTTT. Its translation: CASSLGLEGQKYTGELFF.

The genes are TRBV7-9 and TRBJ2-3; no firm D call. V was pared by 5 bases and J by 3 bases, with 9 bases between. This CDR3 has 13 residues. Germline V gene sequence: CDR1 SEHNR, CDR2 FQNEAQ (reference sequence). The CDR3 DNA follows: TGTGCCAGCAGCCTGTATCCGACAGATACGCAGTATTTT. Translated: CASSLYPTDTQYF.

The chain combines TRBV29-1 with TRBJ2-5; the D gene could be TRBD1 or TRBD2 (5 bases each). From germline, CDR1 is SQVTM and CDR2 ANQGSEA. V shed 6 bases and J shed 2 bases, with 16 bases lying between them. CDR3 size: 14 residues. The CDR3 DNA follows: TGCAGCGTGGGTTGGGACCCAACACAAGAGACCCAGTACTTC. Its translation: CSVGWDPTQETQYF.

The rearrangement links TRBV28 to TRBJ2-7; D not resolved. The CDR3 consists of 14 residues. In germline, CDR1 is MDHEN, CDR2 SYDVKM. V was clipped by 2 bases and J by 2 bases, with 10 bases between them. DNA of the CDR3: TGTGCCAGCAGTTTAGTGGGCAGCGCCTACGAGCAGTACTTC. It translates to CASSLVGSAYEQYF.

V gene TRBV2 combines with J gene TRBJ1-1; no clear D gene. Germline V gene lookup returns CDR1 SNHLY and CDR2 FYNNEI. Deletions cut 5 bases from V and 8 bases from J, with 9 bases between. The CDR3 covers 11 residues. This CDR3 is CASSNSLEAFF. The CDR3 DNA reads TGTGCCAGCAGTAACAGCTTAGAAGCTTTCTTT.

This clone was found once. The same CDR3 can be traced to other DNA sequences in this sample. The chain combines TRBV9 with TRBJ2-2, with D perhaps TRBD1 (5 bases). The CDR3 is 15 amino acids. V lost 0 bases and J lost 4, with 10 bases in between. CDR1 is SGDLS, CDR2 YYNGEE, per germline. The chain's CDR3 is CASSVGGRVTGELFF. Here the CDR3 DNA reads TGTGCCAGCAGCGTAGGGGGCAGGGTCACCGGGGAGCTGTTTTTT.

This clone was observed once. The V gene is TRBV7-6, the J gene TRBJ2-1; D gene uncertain. This CDR3 is 12 amino acids long. Germline V gives CDR1 SGHVS, CDR2 FNYEAQ. V was shortened by 1 base and J by 8 bases, with 6 bases between the two germline ends. CDR3 sequence: CASSLESDEQFF. CDR3 coding DNA: TGTGCCAGCAGCTTAGAATCTGATGAGCAGTTCTTC. The full variable domain, rest sourced from reference TRBV7-6 and TRBJ2-1, is GAGVSQSPRYKVTKRGQDVALRCDPISGHVSLYWYRQALGQGPEFLTYFNYEAQQDKSGLPNDRFSAERPEGSISTLTIQRTEQRDSAMYRCASSLESDEQFFGPGTRLTVL.

The chain carries TRBV5-5 and TRBJ1-5; D remains unclear. The CDR3 runs to 14 residues. CDR1 is SGHKS, CDR2 YYEKEE, per germline (reference sequence). Trimming took off 2 bases at V and 0 bases at J, with 6 bases between the two ends. Written as DNA, the CDR3 is TGTGCCAGCAGCTTCCAATATAGCAATCAGCCCCAGCATTTT. This codes for CASSFQYSNQPQHF.

The chain has TRBV5-4 and TRBJ2-1; 8 nucleotides line up with TRBD2. The CDR3 runs to 15 residues. Germline V CDR1 and CDR2: SGHNT, YYREEE (reference sequence). J lost 6 bases, V lost 5 bases, and 10 bases had no gene match. CDR3 amino acids: CASSSGLAPSNEQFF. The CDR3 DNA is TGTGCCAGCAGTTCTGGACTAGCCCCGTCCAATGAGCAGTTCTTC.

This chain links TRBV10-2 with TRBJ1-1, with TRBD1 matching 8 bases. Trimming took 6 bases from V and 5 from J; bases not matched to a gene: 8. CDR1 WSHSY and CDR2 SAAADI come from the germline V gene. The CDR3 totals 14 residues. The DNA of the CDR3 is TGCGCCAGCAGCAACAGGGGGTTAGTAACTGAAGCTTTCTTT. This translates into CASSNRGLVTEAFF.

This chain uses TRBV30 with TRBJ2-7; D unresolved. Trimming removed 0 bases from V and 2 bases from J, with 14 bases in between. The CDR3 loop spans 15 amino acids. Germline V gene sequence: CDR1 GTSNPN, CDR2 SVGIG (reference sequence). The DNA for the CDR3 is TGTGCCTGGAGTGTACCGGGTGGTTCCCCCTACGAGCAGTACTTC. Protein sequence: CAWSVPGGSPYEQYF.

J is TRBJ2-7 and V is TRBV7-2; D unresolved. The CDR3 is 14 amino acids. Germline V gene data show CDR1 as SGHTA and CDR2 as FQGNSA. V was trimmed by 0 bases and J by 0 bases, leaving 6 bases between them. CDR3 DNA sequence: TGTGCCAGCAGCTTAGCGAAGCTCTCCTACGAGCAGTACTTC. This gives the protein CASSLAKLSYEQYF.

The J gene is TRBJ1-5, the V gene TRBV4-3; possible D gene TRBD1, 6 bases. Trimming removed 1 base at V and 3 bases at J, with 10 bases between. Per germline, CDR1 LGHNA and CDR2 YSLEER. The CDR3 contains 15 residues. CDR3 bases: TGCGCCAGCAGCCAAGGAACAGGGCCCAATCAGCCCCAGCATTTT. Amino acid sequence: CASSQGTGPNQPQHF.

Here the CDR3 DNA reads TGTGCCAGCAGTTACTTGGCGGGAGGGCTTGTCGATGAGCAGTTCTTC. Translation gives CASSYLAGGLVDEQFF. This chain links TRBV6-5 with TRBJ2-1; 9 bases fit TRBD2. The CDR3 spans 16 residues. V lost 1 base to trimming and J lost 8 bases; unmatched junction nucleotides: 9. From germline, CDR1 is MNHEY and CDR2 SVGAGI.

As regards this clone: In the same sample, other DNA sequences code for this CDR3. V is TRBV7-9 and J is TRBJ2-7; D gene unclear. V was pared by 8 bases and J by 4 bases, with 9 bases between. The length of the CDR3 is 11 residues. CDR1 and CDR2 (germline): SEHNR, FQNEAQ (reference sequence). CDR3 nucleotides: TGTGCCAGCGGCGACACGTACGAGCAGTACTTC. Translated, it gives CASGDTYEQYF.

As for this clone: The junction differs from germline at one of its ends, possibly a read error. V and J are TRBV14 and TRBJ2-3, with TRBD2 identical over 7 bases. CDR3 length: 15 residues. Germline CDR1 reads SGHDN; CDR2 reads FVKESK. CDR3 loop: CASSLGIYRLANPHF. Written as DNA, the CDR3 is TGTGCCAGCAGCCTCGGAATTTATAGACTAGCCAACCCCCATTTT.

On this clone itself: This sample also contains other DNA sequences that code for the same CDR3. The J gene is TRBJ1-3, the V gene TRBV9, with D uncertain. Germline CDR1 and CDR2: SGDLS and YYNGEE. CDR3 size: 15 residues. Trimming left V 2 bases short and J 3 bases short, with 12 bases between. The CDR3 DNA reads as TGTGCCAGCAGCGTCGGAGGATCCAGTGGAAACACCATATATTTT. This translates into CASSVGGSSGNTIYF.

The rearrangement links TRBV7-3 to TRBJ2-1, with a weak D call TRBD1 (5 bases). The germline V and J ends were trimmed by 5 bases and 8 bases, with 16 bases remaining between them. The CDR3 totals 14 residues. The germline V gene encodes CDR1 SGHTA and CDR2 FQGTGA. The CDR3 loop is CASSPAATAYEQFF. The CDR3 bases are TGTGCCAGCAGCCCCGCGGCGACAGCCTATGAGCAGTTCTTC. Together with reference TRBV7-3 and TRBJ2-1, the CDR3 gives the full variable domain: GAGVSQTPSNKVTEKGKYVELRCDPISGHTALYWYRQSLGQGPEFLIYFQGTGAADDSGLPNDRFFAVRPEGSVSTLKIQRTERGDSAVYLCASSPAATAYEQFFGPGTRLTVL.

The chain combines TRBV11-1 with TRBJ2-1; 9 bases match TRBD1. Germline V gives CDR1 SGHAT, CDR2 FQDESV (reference sequence). The trim removed 5 bases at V and 8 bases at J, leaving 10 bases unmatched. This CDR3 is built from 15 residues. The CDR3 DNA sequence: TGTGCCAGCAGCCGCCCCGGGACAGGGCTATATGAGCAGTTCTTC. Protein: CASSRPGTGLYEQFF.

This clone appeared once. This sequence joins TRBV7-9 and TRBJ2-3; D is perhaps TRBD2 (6 bases). Trimming stripped 3 bases from V and 5 bases from J, with 12 bases between. The CDR3 extends over 14 amino acids. Germline V gives CDR1 SEHNR, CDR2 FQNEAQ (reference sequence). The CDR3 region is CASSFSRGGDTQYF. The CDR3 region has the DNA TGTGCCAGCAGCTTTTCGAGGGGAGGAGATACGCAGTATTTT. Together with reference TRBV7-9 and TRBJ2-3, the CDR3 gives the full variable domain: DTGVSQNPRHKITKRGQNVTFRCDPISEHNRLYWYRQTLGQGPEFLTYFQNEAQLEKSRLLSDRFSAERPKGSFSTLEIQRTEQGDSAMYLCASSFSRGGDTQYFGPGTRLTVL.

The V call is TRBV19, the J call TRBJ1-1; no reliable D call. This CDR3 comprises 12 residues. Germline loops: CDR1 LNHDA, CDR2 SQIVND (reference sequence). The V end lost 5 bases, the J end lost 5 bases, and 9 bases lay between the germline ends. The CDR3 region is CASSVRWTEAFF. CDR3 coding DNA: TGTGCCAGTAGTGTTCGGTGGACTGAAGCTTTCTTT.

This sequence joins TRBV9 and TRBJ2-3, with 10 bases fitting TRBD2. The V gene end was trimmed by 4 bases and the J gene end by 0 bases; junction bases not matched to a gene: 5. Germline lookup yields CDR1 SGDLS and CDR2 YYNGEE. The CDR3 is 16 residues long. CDR3 sequence (DNA): TGTGCCAGCAGCCTCCTAGCGGGAGTAAGCACAGATACGCAGTATTTT. Residues: CASSLLAGVSTDTQYF.

The rearrangement uses TRBV6-6 and TRBJ1-4; D is undetermined. V gave up 6 bases and J gave up 8 bases, with 10 bases separating them. Germline assignment: CDR1 MNHNY and CDR2 SVGAGI (reference sequence). CDR3 length equals 12 residues. CDR3 DNA sequence: TGTGCCAGCAGAACGGACCGGGAAAAACTGTTTTTT. It is translated as CASRTDREKLFF.

The chain combines TRBV6-5 with TRBJ1-1; D gene unclear. Trimming shortened V by 5 bases and J by 1 base, and 14 bases separated the two germline ends. The CDR3 contains 15 residues. Germline CDR1 and CDR2: MNHEY and SVGAGI. CDR3 amino acids: CASSSVLGANTEAFF. CDR3 DNA: TGTGCCAGCAGTAGCGTCTTGGGAGCGAACACTGAAGCTTTCTTT.

Details on this clone: Other DNA sequences of this sample code for an identical CDR3. This rearrangement joins TRBV6-5 to TRBJ2-7, with D tentatively TRBD1 (5 bases). Trimming pared 0 bases from V and 2 bases from J, leaving 11 bases between. Germline assignment: CDR1 MNHEY and CDR2 SVGAGI. This CDR3 comprises 15 residues. The CDR3 loop is CASSYSGQGTYEQYF. The CDR3 nucleotides are TGTGCCAGCAGTTACTCGGGGCAGGGTACCTACGAGCAGTACTTC.

A remark on this clone: Other DNA sequences in this sample translate to the same CDR3. This chain connects TRBV18 to TRBJ2-5; 12 nucleotides match TRBD2. This CDR3 has 15 amino acids. Unmatched junction bases numbered 0, after V lost 0 bases and J lost 4 bases. The germline V gene encodes CDR1 KGHSH and CDR2 LQKENI. The CDR3 region has the DNA TGTGCCAGCTCACCACCGGGACTAGCGGGAGAGACCCAGTACTTC. This sequence encodes CASSPPGLAGETQYF.

This clone was counted a single time. This chain joins TRBV6-1 and TRBJ2-2, with 9 bases matching TRBD1. Germline CDR1 and CDR2: MNHNS and SASEGT. CDR3 length: 15 amino acids. V shed 6 bases and J 4 bases; nucleotides not matched to a gene: 6. The CDR3 DNA is TGTGCCAGCAGCTTCCGGGACAGGGCCACCGGGGAGCTGTTTTTT. Translated: CASSFRDRATGELFF.

CDR3 in amino acids: CASGEEASQYYGYTF. The CDR3 DNA reads TGTGCCAGCGGAGAGGAGGCCAGCCAGTACTATGGCTACACCTTC. This sequence joins TRBV6-1 and TRBJ1-2; D unresolved. Germline CDR1 reads MNHNS; CDR2 reads SASEGT. The CDR3 has 15 amino acids. The germline V and J ends were trimmed by 8 bases and 3 bases, with 19 bases remaining between them.